The sequence of this T cell receptor beta chain was determined in a study of OX40 agonist ivuxolimab in advanced cancers. Study results and caveats: Clonal expansion from baseline to week 6 occurred in both CD4+ and CD8+ T cells.

Data came from immunoSEQ multiplex PCR; TCRdb stores just in-frame clones and leaves some out. The sample yields nearly 60,000 clones, around 90% seen once. CDR1 MDHEN and CDR2 SYDVKM come from the germline V gene. This CDR3 contains 14 residues. The V gene end was trimmed by 3 bases and the J gene end by 3 bases; junction bases not matched to a gene: 3. On this clone itself: The antigen is undetermined.

The TCR was taken from an adult with an advanced solid tumor such as melanoma, head and neck, liver or kidney cancer. This specimen consisted of CD4+ or CD8+ T cells sorted from blood, obtained in a trial of the OX40 agonist ivuxolimab. The V gene is TRBV28, the J gene TRBJ2-7; 9 nucleotides agree with TRBD1. CDR3 sequence: CASSLGDRVYEQYF. DNA of the CDR3: TGTGCCAGCAGTTTGGGGGACAGGGTCTACGAGCAGTACTTC.